A single sample is the source of the 8 T cell receptor beta chains below, sequenced in a study of cytotoxic CD8 clonotypes in ibrutinib-treated CLL. Assay: immunoSEQ multiplex PCR; the TCRdb copy retains only in-frame clones and omits some. The table has 250,000 to 350,000 clones, about 72% seen once. The material sequenced was PBMCs, taken at disease progression, from a patient treated with ibrutinib. All receptors derive from a human donor with chronic lymphocytic leukemia.

The chain carries TRBV19 and TRBJ2-5; maybe TRBD2 (6 bases). The V gene lost 3 bases and the J gene lost 5 bases, with 13 bases spanning the gap. The CDR3 has 14 amino acids. Germline lookup yields CDR1 LNHDA and CDR2 SQIVND (reference sequence). CDR3 in DNA: TGTGCCAGTAGTATTTGGGGGGTCTGGGAGACCCAGTACTTC. Encoded protein: CASSIWGVWETQYF.

The chain joins TRBV14 to TRBJ2-7, with D perhaps TRBD1 or TRBD2 (6 bases each). The V end was cut by 2 bases, the J end by 5 bases, with 22 bases between. This CDR3 is 17 amino acids long. Germline V lookup: CDR1 SGHDN, CDR2 FVKESK. The CDR3 DNA is TGTGCCAGCAGCCAACCGGGGGCAGTAACCCCCCAAAACGAGCAGTACTTC. Its protein is CASSQPGAVTPQNEQYF.

This CDR3 is CASSGQMNTEAFF. The DNA of the CDR3 is TGTGCCAGCAGCGGACAGATGAACACTGAAGCTTTCTTT. The chain uses TRBV9 and TRBJ1-1; TRBD1 might be the D (5 bases). The germline V gene has CDR1 SGDLS and CDR2 YYNGEE. V gave up 3 bases and J gave up 0 bases, with 6 bases separating them. This CDR3 contains 13 residues.

The chain has TRBV28 and TRBJ1-2, with 7 positions matching TRBD1. With V trimmed by 7 bases and J by 1 base, 6 bases remained unmatched. From germline, CDR1 is MDHEN and CDR2 SYDVKM. The CDR3 sequence is 14 residues long. The CDR3 DNA follows: TGTGCCAGCACCCGAGGGACAGTTAACTATGGCTACACCTTC. Amino acids: CASTRGTVNYGYTF.

CDR3 sequence (DNA): TGTGCCAGCAGCTCCTCAGGGAACCCCTACGAGCAGTACTTC. It codes for CASSSSGNPYEQYF. The chain uses TRBV5-4 and TRBJ2-7, with D tentatively TRBD1 (5 bases). The CDR3 covers 14 residues. Between the trimmed V and J ends, which lost 3 bases and 2 bases, there was a span of 12 bases. Germline lookup yields CDR1 SGHNT and CDR2 YYREEE (reference sequence). The full variable domain, rest sourced from reference TRBV5-4 and TRBJ2-7, is ETGVTQSPTHLIKTRGQQVTLRCSSQSGHNTVSWYQQALGQGPQFIFQYYREEENGRGNFPPRFSGLQFPNYSSELNVNALELDDSALYLCASSSSGNPYEQYFGPGTRLTVT.

There are a few counts of this clone. This chain joins TRBV13 and TRBJ2-5; 7 nucleotides line up with TRBD1. V lost 5 bases to trimming and J lost 2 bases; unmatched junction nucleotides: 5. The CDR3 spans 14 residues. Germline assignment: CDR1 PRHDT and CDR2 FYEKMQ (reference sequence). The CDR3 region is CASSLGTAQETQYF. The CDR3 nucleotides are TGTGCCAGCAGCCTCGGGACAGCACAAGAGACCCAGTACTTC.

The J gene is TRBJ2-3, the V gene TRBV28; the D gene is possibly TRBD2 (6 bases). Germline V CDR1 and CDR2: MDHEN, SYDVKM. CDR3 size: 16 residues. V lost 6 bases to trimming and J lost 6 bases, with 22 bases between them. In DNA form, the CDR3 reads TGTGCCAGCAGGTCAACCCAGGGTGGGGGGTTGGATACGCAGTATTTT. It encodes CASRSTQGGGLDTQYF.

This sequence joins TRBV5-1 and TRBJ1-6; no clear D gene. V was cut by 3 bases and J by 0 bases, with 4 bases left in between. The germline gives CDR1 SGHRS, CDR2 YFSETQ. The CDR3 runs to 14 residues. In DNA, the CDR3 is TGCGCCAGCAGCTCCAGCTCCTATAATTCACCCCTCCACTTT. Translating gives CASSSSSYNSPLHF.